A selection of T cell receptor beta chains follows, all from one sample in a study of cytomegalovirus exposure and HLA in healthy donors. The data were produced by immunoSEQ multiplex PCR, yet TCRdb's version contains in-frame clones alone and is incomplete. The profile shows over 150,000 clones, roughly 78% of them singletons. Sequenced input: PBMCs. The receptors come from a boy between 10 and 17 years old in good health and CMV-seronegative. CDR3s include the opening cysteine and the closing phenylalanine or tryptophan. The D gene is left open where the match is weak. Some rows mark clone size as missing; the rest say once, few, many or name a class of expanded clone.

D	V	J	size	DNA	CDR3
TRBD1	TRBV10-2	TRBJ1-2	few	TGCGCCAGCAGTGGGGGACAGGGTCACGGCTACACCTTC	CASSGGQGHGYTF
.	TRBV7-9	TRBJ1-4	.	TGTGCCAGCAGCCCAGAACCTGCGGGGGGGGTCCCAACTAATGAAAAACTGTTTTTT	CASSPEPAGGVPTNEKLFF
TRBD1	TRBV6-6	TRBJ2-7	.	TGTGCCAGCAGTGAGCCGGGACAGGGGCCCGAGCAGTACTTC	CASSEPGQGPEQYF
.	TRBV7-9	TRBJ2-5	.	TGTGCCAGCAGTCATCCCATTGGGGGCAGGGAGACCCAGTACTTC	CASSHPIGGRETQYF
.	TRBV6-5	TRBJ1-3	few	TGTGCCAGCAGTTACAACAGGGTCCTCGGAAACACCATATATTTT	CASSYNRVLGNTIYF
TRBD1	TRBV5-1	TRBJ1-4	.	TGCGCCAGCAGAACTGGACAGGGTACTAATGAAAAACTGTTTTTT	CASRTGQGTNEKLFF
.	TRBV30	TRBJ1-1	.	TGTGCTATCGGCTTGGGGAGAGACACTGAAGCTTTCTTT	CAIGLGRDTEAFF
.	TRBV9	TRBJ2-7	few	TGTGCCAGCAGCGTAGCGGACTCGGGGAGTGCCTACGAGCAGTACTTC	CASSVADSGSAYEQYF
TRBD2	TRBV11-3	TRBJ2-3	.	TGTGCCAGCAGCTTGAGCGGCGGGGGGGCGGATACGCAGTATTTT	CASSLSGGGADTQYF
.	TRBV29-1	TRBJ1-2	.	TGCAGCGTTGTTTACGGGCGGACTGATGGCTACACCTTC	CSVVYGRTDGYTF
.	TRBV21-1	TRBJ2-1	.	.	CASSKVKVAGGNEQFF
.	TRBV5-4	TRBJ1-1	.	TGTGCCAGCTCCTTTGTTGACACGGCGAACACTGAAGCTTTCTTT	CASSFVDTANTEAFF
TRBD2	TRBV5-1	TRBJ2-5	few	TGCGCCAGCAGCTTTATGCTAGCGGGGGCTGAGGAGACCCAGTACTTC	CASSFMLAGAEETQYF
.	TRBV19	TRBJ1-5	.	TGTGCCAGTAATCTCAGGGCTGGAGTGGGCAATCAGCCCCAGCATTTT	CASNLRAGVGNQPQHF
.	TRBV6-1	TRBJ2-5	few	TGTGCCAGCAGGCGGGCCAACTCAGGTGCGGAGACCCAGTACTTC	CASRRANSGAETQYF
.	TRBV12-2	TRBJ1-1	.	TGTGCAAGTCGCCCTCACCGGGACAGGGGCAGGACTGAAGCTTTCTTT	CASRPHRDRGRTEAFF
.	TRBV4-1	TRBJ1-4	.	TGCGCCAGCAGCGATTACGGGGGGAATGAAAAACTGTTTTTT	CASSDYGGNEKLFF
TRBD2	TRBV27	TRBJ2-7	.	TGTGCCAGCAGTTCCCAACTAGCGGGGACCTACGAGCAGTACTTC	CASSSQLAGTYEQYF
.	TRBV11-2	TRBJ2-7	.	TGTGCCAGCAGCACGACAGCGAAGCCCTACGAGCAGTACTTC	CASSTTAKPYEQYF
.	TRBV6-1	TRBJ1-2	.	TGTGCCAGCAGCCTAACCTCCTATGGCTACACCTTC	CASSLTSYGYTF
TRBD1	TRBV18	TRBJ1-1	.	TGTGCCAGCTCACGTACAGGGGCGACTGAAGCTTTCTTT	CASSRTGATEAFF
TRBD2	TRBV5-6	TRBJ2-5	.	TGTGCCAGCAGCTTGGGGGGACTAGCGGGGGCGGGGGAGCAGTACTTC	CASSLGGLAGAGEQYF
.	TRBV2	TRBJ2-4	.	TGTGCCAGCAGTGAACTACGGTCCAAAGGGGTGGGCAAAAACATTCAGTACTTC	CASSELRSKGVGKNIQYF
.	TRBV5-1	TRBJ1-6	.	TGCGCCAGCAGCTCCGGTAATTCACCCCTCCACTTT	CASSSGNSPLHF
.	TRBV7-9	TRBJ2-2	.	TGTGCCAGCAGCTTAGCAGGACAGTTACCCGGGGAGCTGTTTTTT	CASSLAGQLPGELFF
TRBD1	TRBV7-2	TRBJ1-1	.	TGTGCCAGCAGCTTTGACAGGGGTGAAGCTTTCTTT	CASSFDRGEAFF